This paragraph reports one T cell receptor beta chain. Its antigen is undetermined. CDR1 and CDR2 (germline): LGHNA, YSLEER. This CDR3 has 15 amino acids. The V and J ends lost 1 base and 2 bases, in that order; junction bases with no gene match: 3. This entry comes from a study of cytomegalovirus exposure and HLA in healthy donors. Across the whole study: Researchers previously reported finding roughly 120 million unique TCR beta sequences from roughly 200 million T cells. HLA-typed donors were the source of approximately 85 million unique TCRs, which an early data release held. Study-level results: In terms of immune exposure information, only CMV serostatus was available.

The PCR contained 60 Vbeta and 13 Jbeta primers. Clones were sequenced by immunoSEQ multiplex PCR, and TCRdb holds only the in-frame ones, with some missing. This sample yields some 160,000 clones, of which about three quarters are seen a single time; around 5.7% belongs to the top ten. Sequencing was carried out using PBMCs. The sequence came from a man aged 35-49 years in good health and CMV-seronegative. This chain joins TRBV4-3 and TRBJ2-7; 9 bases match TRBD2. The CDR3 DNA sequence: TGCGCCAGCAGCCAAGCGGCTAGCGGGGCCTACGAGCAGTACTTC. This translates into CASSQAASGAYEQYF.